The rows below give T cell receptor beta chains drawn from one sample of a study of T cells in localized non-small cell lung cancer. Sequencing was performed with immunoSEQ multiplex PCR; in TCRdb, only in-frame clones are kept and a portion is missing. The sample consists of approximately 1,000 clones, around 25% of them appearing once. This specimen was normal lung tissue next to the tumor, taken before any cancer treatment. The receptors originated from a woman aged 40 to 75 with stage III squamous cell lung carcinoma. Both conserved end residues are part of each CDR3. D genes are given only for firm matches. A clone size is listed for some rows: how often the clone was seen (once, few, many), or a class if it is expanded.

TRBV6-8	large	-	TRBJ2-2	CASSGTLYSGELFF	TGTGCCAGCAGCGGGACATTATACAGCGGGGAGCTGTTTTTT
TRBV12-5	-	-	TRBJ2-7	CASGLRSYEQYF	TGTGCTAGTGGTTTACGCTCCTACGAGCAGTACTTC
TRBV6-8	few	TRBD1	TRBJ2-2	CASRTDRGQTGELFF	TGTGCCAGCAGGACCGACAGGGGGCAAACCGGGGAGCTGTTTTTT
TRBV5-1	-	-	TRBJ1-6	CASSFGGADNSPLHF	TGCGCCAGCAGCTTCGGGGGCGCGGATAATTCACCCCTCCACTTT
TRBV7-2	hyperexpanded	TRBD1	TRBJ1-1	CASSRDRGRIAFF	TGTGCCAGCAGCCGGGACAGGGGAAGGATAGCTTTCTTT
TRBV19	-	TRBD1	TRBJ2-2	CASRTGGATGELFF	TGTGCCAGTAGGACAGGGGGCGCAACCGGGGAGCTGTTTTTT
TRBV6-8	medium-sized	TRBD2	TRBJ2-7	CASSYGTSGGYEQYF	TGTGCCAGCAGTTACGGGACTAGCGGGGGGTACGAGCAGTACTTC
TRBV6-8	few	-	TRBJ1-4	CASSWTYRNEKLFF	TGTGCCAGCAGTTGGACATACCGAAATGAAAAACTGTTTTTT
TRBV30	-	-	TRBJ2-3	CAWIGGGTDTQYF	TGTGCCTGGATAGGCGGGGGCACAGATACGCAGTATTTT
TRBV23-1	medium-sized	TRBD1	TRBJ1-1	CASSQGAVTEAFF	TGCGCCAGCAGCCAGGGGGCGGTGACTGAAGCTTTCTTT
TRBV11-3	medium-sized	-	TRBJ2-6	CASSSPDSGANVLTF	TGTGCCAGCAGTTCTCCGGACTCTGGGGCCAACGTCCTGACTTTC
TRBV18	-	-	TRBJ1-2	CASSPQAQGLSSSGYTF	TGTGCCAGCTCACCACAGGCGCAGGGGCTGTCGAGTTCCGGCTACACCTTC
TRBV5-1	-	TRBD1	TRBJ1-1	CASSPPGQGSTEAFF	TGCGCCAGCAGCCCTCCGGGACAGGGTTCCACTGAAGCTTTCTTT
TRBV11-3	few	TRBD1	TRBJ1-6	CASSPTTGGHNSPLHF	TGTGCCAGCAGCCCCACAACAGGGGGGCATAATTCACCCCTCCACTTT